The 18 T cell receptor beta chains listed next were all sequenced from one sample in a study of T cells in Graves' hyperthyroidism and ophthalmopathy. RNA transcripts yielded amplified TCR beta CDR3 regions. Using the HTBI primer set, a first-round RT-PCR was run on the TCR CDR3. TCRdb analysed the multiplex PCR reads with MiXCR anew, one entry per CDR3 protein. The sample consists of 200,000 to 250,000 distinct CDR3 sequences, more than 20% of them appearing once. Sequenced input: blood. Receptors were obtained from a woman aged 40-49 years with Graves' ophthalmopathy.

This chain connects TRBV2 to TRBJ2-7; D ambiguous. Germline CDR1 and CDR2: SNHLY and FYNNEI. The V end lost 5 bases, the J end lost 5 bases, and 7 bases lay between the germline ends. This CDR3 region has 11 residues. This chain's CDR3 is CASSSSDEQYF. The CDR3 nucleotides are TGTGCCAGCAGTAGCTCTGACGAGCAGTACTTC.

The J gene is TRBJ2-7, the V gene TRBV12-3 or TRBV12-4; TRBD2 matches at 7 bases. The V and J ends lost 0 bases and 4 bases, in that order; junction bases with no gene match: 12. The length of the CDR3 is 17 residues. CDR3 residues: CASSLASGLGLIYEQYF. In DNA form, the CDR3 reads TGTGCCAGCAGTTTAGCATCAGGACTAGGTCTCATATACGAGCAGTACTTC.

This clonotype was seen repeatedly, ten times or more. The chain couples TRBV5-1 to TRBJ2-7; TRBD2 aligns across 9 bases. V was pared by 0 bases and J by 5 bases, with 3 bases of the junction left unmatched. Per germline, CDR1 SGHRS and CDR2 YFSETQ. This CDR3 contains 14 residues. CDR3 region: CASSLGLAVNEQYF. The CDR3 DNA reads as TGCGCCAGCAGCTTGGGACTAGCGGTGAACGAGCAGTACTTC.

This clonotype came up once. The chain is built from TRBV6-5 and TRBJ1-2; a possible D gene is TRBD1 (6 bases). The length of the CDR3 is 15 residues. Per germline, CDR1 MNHEY and CDR2 SVGAGI. The germline V and J ends were trimmed by 0 bases and 4 bases, with 12 bases remaining between them. The CDR3 sequence: CASSYSDSHRYGYTF. The CDR3 bases are TGTGCCAGCAGTTACTCGGACAGCCACCGCTATGGCTACACCTTC.

This clonotype has a count of ten or more. This chain uses TRBV6-1 with TRBJ1-3; perhaps TRBD1 as D (5 bases). The V gene's germline CDR1 is MNHNS and CDR2 SASEGT. Trimming removed 4 bases at V and 0 bases at J, with 7 bases between. The CDR3 runs to 14 residues. The CDR3 nucleotides are TGTGCCAGCAGTGGGGGGGTCTCTGGAAACACCATATATTTT. Translated, it gives CASSGGVSGNTIYF.

The sample holds many counts of this clonotype. The chain recombines TRBV19 with TRBJ1-2; TRBD1 agrees at 10 bases. This CDR3 is built from 16 residues. Germline CDR1 reads LNHDA; CDR2 reads SQIVND (reference sequence). Trimming cost V 5 bases and J 1 base; bases outside gene matches: 7. CDR3 sequence (DNA): TGTGCCAGTAGTCTCGGGACAGGGGAAATTAACTATGGCTACACCTTC. It specifies CASSLGTGEINYGYTF.

This clonotype was detected ten times or more. The rearrangement links TRBV2 to TRBJ2-6; D unresolved. The CDR3 runs to 16 residues. The germline gives CDR1 SNHLY, CDR2 FYNNEI. V lost 7 bases and J 0 bases, leaving 13 bases between the germline ends. CDR3 sequence reads: CASNGLGGSGANVLTF. For the CDR3, the DNA is TGTGCCAGCAATGGCCTAGGTGGCTCTGGGGCCAACGTCCTGACTTTC. The complete variable domain, with remaining parts taken from reference TRBV2 and TRBJ2-6, reads EPEVTQTPSHQVTQMGQEVILRCVPISNHLYFYWYRQILGQKVEFLVSFYNNEISEKSEIFDDQFSVERPDGSNFTLKIRSTKLEDSAMYFCASNGLGGSGANVLTFGAGSRLTVL.

This clonotype was seen repeatedly, ten times or more. The rearrangement uses TRBV2 and TRBJ2-2; TRBD1 matches at 10 bases. The CDR3 runs 14 residues. The germline CDR1 and CDR2 sequences are SNHLY and FYNNEI. The junction had 8 bases not matched to a gene; V was cut back by 10 bases and J by 6 bases. The CDR3 coding sequence is TGTGCCAAGCGCGGGACAGGGGTAGCCGGGGAGCTGTTTTTT. Translating it yields CAKRGTGVAGELFF.

This clonotype was recorded many times. The chain employs TRBV12-3 or TRBV12-4 and TRBJ2-5; TRBD2 matches 8 bases. The CDR3 has 15 amino acids. With V trimmed by 4 bases and J by 4 bases, 8 bases remained unmatched. In nucleotides, the CDR3 is TGTGCCAGCAGTTCTGAAGCGGGAGTAGGAGAGACCCAGTACTTC. Translated, it gives CASSSEAGVGETQYF.

This clonotype was seen many times. The rearrangement links TRBV6-5 to TRBJ1-2, with 12 bases matching TRBD1. This CDR3 is 16 amino acids long. Germline V CDR1 and CDR2: MNHEY, SVGAGI. With V trimmed by 4 bases and J by 3 bases, 6 bases remained unmatched. CDR3 in amino acids: CASSFSGTGGYYGYTF. In nucleotides, the CDR3 is TGTGCCAGCAGTTTCTCAGGGACAGGGGGCTACTATGGCTACACCTTC.

This clonotype was counted at least ten times. CDR3: CSARDTRKSYNSPLHF. In DNA, the CDR3 is TGCAGTGCTAGAGATACGAGGAAAAGCTATAATTCACCCCTCCACTTT. The genes are TRBV20-1 and TRBJ1-6; D is ambiguous. Trimming left V 0 bases short and J 3 bases short, with 12 bases between. This CDR3 region has 16 residues. Germline V CDR1 and CDR2: DFQATT, SNEGSKA (reference sequence).

Many counts were recorded for this clonotype. The J gene is TRBJ2-7, the V gene TRBV20-1; no firm D call. The CDR3 contains 14 residues. The germline V gene encodes CDR1 DFQATT and CDR2 SNEGSKA (reference sequence). The V end lost 1 base, the J end lost 0 bases, and 10 bases lay between the germline ends. The CDR3 spells CSARARQFSYEQYF. CDR3 in DNA: TGCAGTGCTAGAGCCAGGCAATTCTCCTACGAGCAGTACTTC.

This clonotype has ten or more counts. The chain has TRBV12-3 or TRBV12-4 and TRBJ1-2; possible D gene TRBD1, 5 bases. The CDR3 has 14 amino acids. Trimming cost V 1 base and J 4 bases, with 10 bases left between them. The CDR3 nucleotides read TGTGCCAGCAGTTTAGGGGGGATCGGCTATGGCTACACCTTC. This codes for CASSLGGIGYGYTF.

The table lists this clonotype with many counts. The gene calls are TRBV7-2 and TRBJ2-7; D possibly uses TRBD1 or TRBD2 (5 bases each). Trimming stripped 4 bases from V and 2 bases from J, with 18 bases between. CDR3 size: 16 residues. The germline gives CDR1 SGHTA, CDR2 FQGNSA. The CDR3, as DNA: TGTGCCAGCAGCTATAGTGTCGGGACCGACGCCTACGAGCAGTACTTC. Its protein product is CASSYSVGTDAYEQYF. The full variable domain, its missing parts supplied by reference TRBV7-2 and TRBJ2-7, is GAGVSQSPSNKVTEKGKDVELRCDPISGHTALYWYRQSLGQGLEFLIYFQGNSAPDKSGLPSDRFSAERTGGSVSTLTIQRTQQEDSAVYLCASSYSVGTDAYEQYFGPGTRLTVT.

This clonotype appeared many times. The V and J genes are TRBV7-2 and TRBJ1-5, with no clear D. The CDR3 length is 13 residues. V lost 3 bases, J lost 3 bases, and 6 bases lay in between. CDR1 is SGHTA, CDR2 FQGNSA, per germline. CDR3 sequence: CASSFGTNQPQHF. CDR3 bases: TGTGCCAGCAGCTTTGGTACCAATCAGCCCCAGCATTTT.

This clonotype was seen a handful of times. The chain recombines TRBV19 with TRBJ2-7, with D hard to call. V shed 5 bases and J shed 3 bases, with 14 bases lying between them. Germline V gene lookup returns CDR1 LNHDA and CDR2 SQIVND (reference sequence). CDR3 length: 14 amino acids. CDR3: CASSFSVLVYEQYF. In DNA form, the CDR3 reads TGTGCCAGTAGTTTTTCGGTACTCGTCTACGAGCAGTACTTC.

The table lists this clonotype with many counts. The chain links TRBV29-1 to TRBJ2-7, with D hard to call. The V end lost 0 bases, the J end lost 2 bases, and 2 bases lay between the germline ends. The germline V gene encodes CDR1 SQVTM and CDR2 ANQGSEA. The CDR3 has 11 amino acids. The CDR3 sequence is CSVEEAYEQYF. CDR3 DNA sequence: TGCAGCGTTGAAGAAGCCTACGAGCAGTACTTC.

In DNA form, the CDR3 reads TGTGCCAGCAGGTGGACAGGGCTCGACGAGCAGTACTTC. Translating it yields CASRWTGLDEQYF. V is TRBV6-1 and J is TRBJ2-7; TRBD1 matches at 8 bases. Germline CDR1 MNHNS, CDR2 SASEGT. Trimming removed 6 bases from V and 5 bases from J; junction bases left unmatched: 6. The CDR3 totals 13 residues.